Following are 32 T cell receptor beta chains from one sample sequenced in a study of T cell repertoires in cytomegalovirus infection. From the reads, TCRdb called clonotypes with MiXCR, one entry per CDR3 protein. The sample records around 230,000 distinct CDR3 sequences, 6.5% being singletons. The sequencing input was PBMCs. The receptor set was obtained from a human donor in good health (CMV status not recorded). Some clones in this sample may be carry-over from other donors' samples.

This clonotype was detected ten times or more. V and J are TRBV7-9 and TRBJ1-4, with TRBD1 matching over 9 bases. The CDR3 consists of 14 residues. Germline V gene data show CDR1 as SEHNR and CDR2 as FQNEAQ (reference sequence). The ends lost 5 bases at V and 7 bases at J; junction bases unmatched: 5. The CDR3 DNA is TGTGCCAGCAGCCCTACAGGGGGCCGTGAAAAACTGTTTTTT. Translated, it gives CASSPTGGREKLFF.

This clonotype was observed at least ten times. The chain recombines TRBV7-2 with TRBJ1-2, with D unresolved. Trimming left V 3 bases short and J 7 bases short, with 12 bases between. Germline lookup yields CDR1 SGHTA and CDR2 FQGNSA. The CDR3 loop spans 13 amino acids. The CDR3 DNA follows: TGTGCCAGCAGCTTTTTCGGCGGTATTGGCTACACCTTC. It yields the protein CASSFFGGIGYTF.

This clonotype was found many times. The chain carries TRBV10-3 and TRBJ2-7, with 9 bases matching TRBD1. CDR1 is ENHRY, CDR2 SYGVKD, per germline. The CDR3 length is 14 residues. J gave up 7 bases and V 6 bases, and 10 bases lay outside the gene matches. CDR3: CAIRRTGEAGEQYF. CDR3 nucleotide sequence: TGTGCCATCAGACGGACAGGGGAAGCAGGGGAGCAGTACTTC.

This clonotype occurred a few times. V usage is TRBV9 and J usage is TRBJ1-1; the D is unclear. There are 10 residues in the CDR3. V was clipped by 5 bases and J by 7 bases, with 6 bases between them. Germline V gene lookup returns CDR1 SGDLS and CDR2 YYNGEE. In nucleotides, the CDR3 is TGTGCCAGCAGACTCAATGAAGCTTTCTTT. It specifies CASRLNEAFF.

This clonotype has at least ten counts. The chain joins TRBV7-9 to TRBJ1-1; 8 positions agree with TRBD1. The CDR3 spans 13 residues. Trimming removed 0 bases from V and 12 bases from J; junction bases left unmatched: 6. The germline CDR1 and CDR2 sequences are SEHNR and FQNEAQ (reference sequence). This CDR3 is CASSLAGQGGPFF. The CDR3 coding sequence is TGTGCCAGCAGCTTAGCTGGACAGGGTGGGCCTTTCTTT.

This clonotype occurred many times. V and J are TRBV20-1 and TRBJ1-5; D is perhaps TRBD1 (5 bases). From germline, CDR1 is DFQATT and CDR2 SNEGSKA (reference sequence). This CDR3 region has 15 residues. V was trimmed by 2 bases and J by 2 bases, leaving 13 bases between them. In nucleotides, the CDR3 is TGCAGTGCTAGAAGGGGCGGAGAGGGCAATCAGCCCCAGCATTTT. As protein: CSARRGGEGNQPQHF.

This clonotype was detected ten times or more. The V and J genes are TRBV7-2 and TRBJ1-4, with 8 bases that match TRBD1. This CDR3 has 15 amino acids. The ends lost 7 bases at V and 8 bases at J; junction bases unmatched: 12. From germline, CDR1 is SGHTA and CDR2 FQGNSA. This CDR3 reads CASTIRRAGGEKLFF. The CDR3 DNA is TGTGCCAGCACCATCCGCAGGGCAGGGGGCGAAAAACTGTTTTTT.

This clonotype was recorded many times. The CDR3 nucleotides read TGCAGTGCTAGATACCGGGTCTCCCTTATCACTGAAGCTTTCTTT. This sequence encodes CSARYRVSLITEAFF. V is TRBV20-1 and J is TRBJ1-1; D not certain. The germline V and J ends were trimmed by 2 bases and 4 bases, with 17 bases remaining between them. CDR1 and CDR2 from the germline V gene are DFQATT and SNEGSKA (reference sequence). The CDR3 sequence is 15 residues long.

This clonotype was seen repeatedly, ten times or more. This chain connects TRBV7-2 to TRBJ1-1; unclear D gene. Looked up from germline, CDR1 is SGHTA and CDR2 is FQGNSA. Trimming shortened V by 6 bases and J by 3 bases, and 17 bases separated the two germline ends. CDR3 length equals 15 residues. This chain's CDR3 is CASSSSSGRDTEAFF. In DNA form, the CDR3 reads TGTGCCAGCAGTTCCAGTTCGGGGAGGGACACTGAAGCTTTCTTT.

This clonotype was detected a few times. The chain has TRBV19 and TRBJ2-2, with 8 bases identical to TRBD1. V trimming: 5 bases; J trimming: 5 bases; junction bases outside the gene matches: 7. This CDR3 is built from 15 residues. CDR1 LNHDA and CDR2 SQIVND come from the germline V gene (reference sequence). CDR3 nucleotide sequence: TGTGCCAGTAGTGGACAGGGAGTACGTACCGGGGAGCTGTTTTTT. It yields the protein CASSGQGVRTGELFF.

This clonotype has at least ten counts. The J gene is TRBJ2-3, the V gene TRBV20-1, with D perhaps matching TRBD1 or TRBD2 (5 bases each). The CDR3 length is 15 residues. Germline assignment: CDR1 DFQATT and CDR2 SNEGSKA (reference sequence). With 3 bases removed from V and 0 bases from J, the gap between germline ends came to 13 bases. In DNA form, the CDR3 reads TGCAGTGCTAGTAGATGGGGGTCTAGCACAGATACGCAGTATTTT. Its translation: CSASRWGSSTDTQYF.

Ten or more counts support this clonotype. The chain links TRBV4-2 to TRBJ1-2; D is uncertain. This CDR3 contains 15 residues. Germline values: CDR1 LGHNA, CDR2 YNFKEQ. Trimming pared 1 base from V and 5 bases from J, leaving 14 bases between. The CDR3 DNA sequence: TGTGCCAGCAGCCAAGGGCAGACGACCTATTATGGCTACACCTTC. This encodes CASSQGQTTYYGYTF.

This clonotype was recorded many times. The chain is built from TRBV5-5 and TRBJ2-2; tentative D call: TRBD1 (6 bases). Trimming removed 4 bases at V and 3 bases at J, with 13 bases between. Germline CDR1 reads SGHKS; CDR2 reads YYEKEE (reference sequence). This CDR3 spans 15 amino acids. CDR3 sequence reads: CASSLDRSYTGELFF. For the CDR3, the DNA is TGTGCCAGCAGCCTGGACAGATCATACACCGGGGAGCTGTTTTTT.

This clonotype was counted between two and nine times. This chain links TRBV20-1 with TRBJ1-2; 9 nucleotides agree with TRBD1. Trimming took 0 bases from V and 6 from J; bases not matched to a gene: 5. From germline, CDR1 is DFQATT and CDR2 SNEGSKA (reference sequence). The CDR3 has 14 amino acids. CDR3 coding DNA: TGCAGTGCTAGAGAGAACAGGGGGCTCCATGGCTACACCTTC. Its translation is CSARENRGLHGYTF.

The table lists this clonotype with many counts. The V call is TRBV7-9, the J call TRBJ1-1, with D maybe TRBD1 (6 bases). Germline V gives CDR1 SEHNR, CDR2 FQNEAQ (reference sequence). V was pared by 6 bases and J by 1 base, with 9 bases between. The length of the CDR3 is 13 residues. CDR3 sequence (DNA): TGTGCCAGCAGGATACAGGGGAACACTGAAGCTTTCTTT. Translated: CASRIQGNTEAFF.

There are many counts of this clonotype. V and J are TRBV7-2 and TRBJ1-1, with D uncertain. The CDR3 runs to 13 residues. CDR1 is SGHTA, CDR2 FQGNSA, per germline. V lost 1 base, J lost 8 bases, and 11 bases lay in between. CDR3 residues: CASSLGQAGEAFF. For the CDR3, the DNA is TGTGCCAGCAGCTTAGGGCAGGCCGGAGAAGCTTTCTTT.

This clonotype was counted ten times or more. DNA for the CDR3: TGTGCCAGCAGTTTCGACAGGGGAGGATTGGATACGCAGTATTTT. Its translation: CASSFDRGGLDTQYF. This chain uses TRBV28 with TRBJ2-3, with 8 positions matching TRBD1. Germline V gene data show CDR1 as MDHEN and CDR2 as SYDVKM. With 3 bases clipped from V and 6 bases from J, the junction kept 8 bases outside the gene matches. The length of the CDR3 is 15 residues. The whole variable domain, filled in from reference TRBV28 and TRBJ2-3, reads DVKVTQSSRYLVKRTGEKVFLECVQDMDHENMFWYRQDPGLGLRLIYFSYDVKMKEKGDIPEGYSVSREKKERFSLILESASTNQTSMYLCASSFDRGGLDTQYFGPGTRLTVL.

This clonotype was counted many times. J is TRBJ1-1 and V is TRBV7-2; 11 bases map to TRBD1. The CDR3 has 14 amino acids. V was clipped by 4 bases and J by 10 bases; unmatched bases: 8. Germline V gives CDR1 SGHTA, CDR2 FQGNSA. The CDR3 reads CASSSRDRGIGAFF. In nucleotides, the CDR3 is TGTGCCAGCAGCTCCCGGGACAGGGGGATCGGAGCTTTCTTT. Drawing the rest from reference TRBV7-2 and TRBJ1-1, the complete variable domain is GAGVSQSPSNKVTEKGKDVELRCDPISGHTALYWYRQSLGQGLEFLIYFQGNSAPDKSGLPSDRFSAERTGGSVSTLTIQRTQQEDSAVYLCASSSRDRGIGAFFGQGTRLTVV.

This clonotype was picked up many times. The chain recombines TRBV7-2 with TRBJ2-2; D may match TRBD1 or TRBD2 (5 bases each). Germline lookup yields CDR1 SGHTA and CDR2 FQGNSA. CDR3 length: 13 amino acids. V lost 5 bases to trimming and J lost 6 bases, with 10 bases between them. Here the CDR3 reads CASSRRDAGELFF. Here the CDR3 DNA reads TGTGCCAGCAGCCGCCGGGACGCCGGGGAGCTGTTTTTT.

This clonotype was observed at least ten times. The chain couples TRBV6-2 or TRBV6-3 to TRBJ1-5; D is perhaps TRBD1 (5 bases). The V end lost 5 bases, the J end lost 5 bases, and 13 bases lay between the germline ends. CDR1 is MNHEY and CDR2 is SVGEGT in the germline V gene. This CDR3 is built from 14 residues. The CDR3 loop reads CASSLDGGYQPQHF. CDR3 sequence (DNA): TGTGCCAGCAGTCTGGACGGGGGGTATCAGCCCCAGCATTTT.

This clonotype was seen many times. The rearrangement uses TRBV29-1 and TRBJ2-1, with 9 bases aligning to TRBD2. The CDR3 consists of 14 residues. The ends lost 3 bases at V and 6 bases at J; junction bases unmatched: 6. In germline, CDR1 is SQVTM, CDR2 ANQGSEA. CDR3 sequence reads: CSVDGLAGLNEQFF. CDR3 nucleotide sequence: TGCAGCGTTGATGGCCTAGCGGGGCTCAATGAGCAGTTCTTC.

This clonotype was seen at least ten times. J is TRBJ1-5 and V is TRBV19, with 8 bases aligning to TRBD1. The germline CDR1 and CDR2 sequences are LNHDA and SQIVND (reference sequence). The CDR3 loop spans 20 amino acids. V shed 3 bases and J 2 bases; nucleotides not matched to a gene: 18. CDR3 nucleotide sequence: TGTGCCAGTAGTATCCAACCGTCAGCAGGGGGCTGGGTTGGCAATCAGCCCCAGCATTTT. Amino acid sequence: CASSIQPSAGGWVGNQPQHF. The full variable domain, its missing parts supplied by reference TRBV19 and TRBJ1-5, is DGGITQSPKYLFRKEGQNVTLSCEQNLNHDAMYWYRQDPGQGLRLIYYSQIVNDFQKGDIAEGYSVSREKKESFPLTVTSAQKNPTAFYLCASSIQPSAGGWVGNQPQHFGDGTRLSIL.

This clonotype has at least ten counts. The gene calls are TRBV5-6 and TRBJ1-2; a possible D gene is TRBD1 (6 bases). V dropped 7 bases and J dropped 2 bases, with 18 bases sitting between them. Germline loops: CDR1 SGHDT, CDR2 YYEEEE. The CDR3 is 15 residues long. CDR3 sequence: CASVDRDIRNYGYTF. The CDR3 region has the DNA TGTGCCAGCGTAGATCGGGACATCAGAAACTATGGCTACACCTTC.

The CDR3 here is CASSPPGAGTYEQYF. In DNA, the CDR3 is TGTGCCAGCAGCCCGCCCGGGGCGGGGACCTACGAGCAGTACTTC. This chain links TRBV28 with TRBJ2-7; D is perhaps TRBD2 (6 bases). V was shortened by 6 bases and J by 2 bases, with 17 bases between the two germline ends. CDR3 length: 15 amino acids. The germline gives CDR1 MDHEN, CDR2 SYDVKM.

This clonotype came up many times. This chain joins TRBV6-2 or TRBV6-3 and TRBJ1-3; D is ambiguous. This CDR3 spans 20 amino acids. The germline gives CDR1 MNHEY, CDR2 SVGEGT. The V end lost 2 bases, the J end lost 0 bases, and 23 bases lay between the germline ends. The DNA of the CDR3 is TGTGCCAGCAGTTACCCCGGACGACGATGGAAGCTCGTCTCTGGAAACACCATATATTTT. Encoded protein: CASSYPGRRWKLVSGNTIYF.

This clonotype was detected ten times or more. V gene TRBV5-1 combines with J gene TRBJ1-3; 9 bases agree with TRBD1. This CDR3 has 15 amino acids. With 0 bases clipped from V and 4 bases from J, the junction kept 2 bases outside the gene matches. Germline V CDR1 and CDR2: SGHRS, YFSETQ. The CDR3 loop is CASSLEGTGGNTIYF. In nucleotides, the CDR3 is TGCGCCAGCAGCTTGGAAGGGACAGGGGGAAACACCATATATTTT.

The V gene is TRBV6-5, the J gene TRBJ1-4; no reliable D call. V was clipped by 2 bases and J by 0 bases, with 4 bases between them. Germline V gives CDR1 MNHEY, CDR2 SVGAGI. CDR3 size: 14 residues. DNA of the CDR3: TGTGCCAGCAGTTACGGTGCAACTAATGAAAAACTGTTTTTT. It codes for CASSYGATNEKLFF.

This clonotype was counted only a few times. The chain joins TRBV15 to TRBJ2-5; possibly TRBD2 for D (5 bases). Germline V gives CDR1 LNHNV, CDR2 YYDKDF (reference sequence). The CDR3 runs to 14 residues. Trimming removed 3 bases from V and 2 bases from J, with 10 bases in between. Here the CDR3 DNA reads TGTGCCACCAGCAGCTCGGGGAGACAAGAGACCCAGTACTTC. Its protein is CATSSSGRQETQYF.

This clonotype was seen many times. The V gene is TRBV7-2, the J gene TRBJ2-4, with D unresolved. Trimming took 3 bases from V and 0 from J, leaving 9 bases between them. Per the germline V gene, CDR1 is SGHTA and CDR2 is FQGNSA. The CDR3 covers 15 residues. The CDR3 loop reads CASSLGWAAKNIQYF. Here the CDR3 DNA reads TGTGCCAGCAGCTTGGGGTGGGCAGCCAAAAACATTCAGTACTTC.

The gene calls are TRBV28 and TRBJ1-3; 8 bases fit TRBD1. V lost 5 bases to trimming and J lost 4 bases; unmatched junction nucleotides: 13. The CDR3 loop spans 17 amino acids. Germline V gives CDR1 MDHEN, CDR2 SYDVKM. CDR3 sequence (DNA): TGTGCCAGCAGTCTCCAAGGGTACAGGGGGAAAGGAAACACCATATATTTT. This encodes CASSLQGYRGKGNTIYF.

At least ten counts were recorded for this clonotype. This chain links TRBV11-2 with TRBJ2-5; D is possibly TRBD1 (5 bases). Germline CDR1 is SGHAT and CDR2 is FQNNGV. The CDR3 runs to 14 residues. V was shortened by 2 bases and J by 7 bases, with 14 bases between the two germline ends. The CDR3 DNA reads as TGTGCCAGCAGCTTATTGCAAGGGCAGGGGACCCAGTACTTC. Residues: CASSLLQGQGTQYF.

This clonotype was observed at least ten times. The J gene is TRBJ1-6, the V gene TRBV7-9, with D maybe TRBD1 (5 bases). CDR1 is SEHNR and CDR2 is FQNEAQ in the germline V gene (reference sequence). The CDR3 spans 15 residues. V was shortened by 4 bases and J by 7 bases, with 14 bases between the two germline ends. The CDR3 DNA follows: TGTGCCAGCAGCTCGCGGGGAGGGGCAAATTCACCCCTCCACTTT. It is translated as CASSSRGGANSPLHF.